One sample yielded the 11 T cell receptor beta chains listed below, sequenced in a study of response to subunit inactivated influenza vaccine. Via MiXCR, TCRdb re-called the RT-PCR reads, giving one row per CDR3 protein. Of more than 700,000 distinct CDR3 sequences listed, around 21% are singletons. The specimen was PBMCs from blood, collected around 5 days after vaccination. Receptors originate from a man aged 45 to 65 who received an inactivated influenza vaccine.

The chain uses TRBV12-3 or TRBV12-4 and TRBJ2-5, with D possibly being TRBD1 or TRBD2 (5 bases each). This CDR3 is built from 15 residues. The ends were cut back, 1 base at V and 0 bases at J, with 9 bases in the middle. The CDR3 region has the DNA TGTGCCAGCAGTTTAGGTGGGACCTACCAAGAGACCCAGTACTTC. Amino acid sequence: CASSLGGTYQETQYF.

The chain combines TRBV9 with TRBJ1-4, with unresolved D. Germline CDR1 reads SGDLS; CDR2 reads YYNGEE. The CDR3 is 14 amino acids. Trimming cost V 0 bases and J 6 bases, with 9 bases left between them. The CDR3 region is CASSVGVRDEKLFF. The DNA of the CDR3 is TGTGCCAGCAGCGTAGGGGTGCGTGATGAAAAACTGTTTTTT.

This clonotype appeared a few times. The chain links TRBV7-2 to TRBJ1-1; tentatively, D is TRBD1 (5 bases). The germline V gene has CDR1 SGHTA and CDR2 FQGNSA. The CDR3 loop spans 14 amino acids. The germline V and J ends were trimmed by 5 bases and 1 base, with 11 bases remaining between them. The CDR3 loop is CASSPDRQNTEAFF. The CDR3 region has the DNA TGTGCCAGCAGCCCCGACAGACAGAACACTGAAGCTTTCTTT.

The gene calls are TRBV7-9 and TRBJ1-5; the match to TRBD1 covers 9 bases. CDR1 and CDR2 from the germline V gene are SEHNR and FQNEAQ (reference sequence). The V and J ends lost 5 bases and 9 bases, in that order; junction bases with no gene match: 2. The CDR3 loop spans 12 amino acids. CDR3 nucleotides: TGTGCCAGCAGCCAGGGACAGGGGCCCCAGCATTTT. It specifies CASSQGQGPQHF.

The chain recombines TRBV6-1 with TRBJ1-4; TRBD1 is a possible D gene (5 bases). Germline V gene data show CDR1 as MNHNS and CDR2 as SASEGT. CDR3 size: 15 residues. V dropped 6 bases and J dropped 8 bases, with 19 bases sitting between them. CDR3 nucleotide sequence: TGTGCCAGCAGCAAATCAGCGGGGGTCAGCGAAAAACTGTTTTTT. This encodes CASSKSAGVSEKLFF.

The chain combines TRBV6-1 with TRBJ2-2; perhaps TRBD1 as D (5 bases). Germline V gene lookup returns CDR1 MNHNS and CDR2 SASEGT. Trimming removed 6 bases from V and 4 bases from J, with 9 bases in between. The CDR3 is made up of 13 amino acids. The CDR3: CASSGQRTGELFF. CDR3 DNA: TGTGCCAGCAGCGGACAACGCACCGGGGAGCTGTTTTTT.

The rearrangement links TRBV25-1 to TRBJ2-3; 11 bases agree with TRBD2. Germline assignment: CDR1 MGHDK and CDR2 SYGVNS. There are 15 residues in the CDR3. Trimming cost V 3 bases and J 3 bases; bases outside gene matches: 2. The CDR3 region is CASSDIAGGTDTQYF. The CDR3 DNA sequence: TGTGCCAGCAGTGACATAGCGGGAGGGACAGATACGCAGTATTTT.

The sample holds a few counts of this clonotype. The chain recombines TRBV4-3 with TRBJ2-5; no clear D gene. This CDR3 is built from 16 residues. Trimming pared 0 bases from V and 1 base from J, leaving 12 bases between. Germline-derived CDR1 and CDR2 are LGHNA and YSLEER. This CDR3 is CASSQDGLESQETQYF. DNA for the CDR3: TGCGCCAGCAGCCAAGATGGTCTCGAAAGCCAAGAGACCCAGTACTTC.

The table lists this clonotype with many counts. V gene TRBV27 combines with J gene TRBJ1-4; D gene uncertain. Germline CDR1 MNHEY, CDR2 SMNVEV (reference sequence). V was shortened by 6 bases and J by 8 bases, with 13 bases between the two germline ends. The CDR3 is made up of 13 amino acids. This CDR3 is CASSLRGGEKLFF. DNA of the CDR3: TGTGCCAGCAGCCTCCGGGGAGGCGAAAAACTGTTTTTT.

This clonotype was seen many times. V gene TRBV5-1 combines with J gene TRBJ2-7; D unresolved. This CDR3 has 14 residues. V was trimmed by 1 base and J by 0 bases, leaving 8 bases between them. CDR1 SGHRS and CDR2 YFSETQ come from the germline V gene. In nucleotides, the CDR3 is TGCGCCAGCAGCTTGCGGACGAGCTCCTACGAGCAGTACTTC. Protein sequence: CASSLRTSSYEQYF.

The chain combines TRBV24-1 with TRBJ1-5, with TRBD1 as a possible D gene (6 bases). V was cut by 4 bases and J by 6 bases, with 15 bases left in between. The CDR3 is 15 amino acids. In germline, CDR1 is KGHDR, CDR2 SFDVKD. The CDR3 region is CATSDSRGSGQPQHF. CDR3 bases: TGTGCCACCAGTGACAGCAGGGGAAGTGGTCAGCCCCAGCATTTT.